The sequence of this TCR beta chain was determined in a study of human T cells and chemical hapten exposure. The J segment lost 9 bases and the V segment lost 3 bases, leaving 0 bases of the junction unmatched. This CDR3 has 13 amino acids. As for time point: pre-sensitization, week 0. As for treatment: therapeutic diphenylcyclopropenone sensitization with weekly scalp DPC. TCRdb re-called the RACE reads through MiXCR, storing one row per CDR3 protein. Of over 300,000 distinct CDR3 sequences listed, 4% to 6% are singletons. This clonotype appeared many times. The source is a woman in her forties or fifties with alopecia areata. Some clones in this sample may be carry-over from other donors' samples. The chain carries TRBV12-3 or TRBV12-4 and TRBJ2-1, with 12 nucleotides matching TRBD2. The sequenced sample was whole blood, obtained in connection with sensitization to the hapten diphenylcyclopropenone (DPC). The CDR3 region is CASSLTSGGEQFF. In DNA, the CDR3 is TGTGCCAGCAGTTTGACTAGCGGGGGTGAGCAGTTCTTC.